These T cell receptor beta chains were read from a single sample in a study of regulatory T cells in long-lasting Graves disease. One entry per CDR3 protein, called by TCRdb with MiXCR from the multiplex PCR reads. The sample carries about 660,000 distinct CDR3 sequences, 30% recorded once. Sequencing was performed on peripheral blood mononuclear cells (PBMCs), taken when the disease was refractory, from a patient treated with antithyroid drugs. The receptors stem from a female donor with Graves disease. The CDR3 runs from the conserved cysteine through the conserved F or W. A D gene is named only where the DNA matches it firmly. The size field is filled for only some rows; it gives once, few, many or a size class.

size	V	D	J	length	DNA	CDR3
few	TRBV29-1	NA	TRBJ2-5	13	TGCGGCGTGCAGAGCCACCTGGGGGAGACCCAGTACTTC	CGVQSHLGETQYF
NA	TRBV6-1	NA	TRBJ1-6	13	TGTGCCAGCAGTGCTGTGCGGAATTCACCCCCCCACTTT	CASSAVRNSPPHF
many	TRBV12-3/TRBV12-4	NA	TRBJ2-5	15	TGTGCCAGCAGACTCAGGGGCTCGTACCAAGAGACCCAGTACTTC	CASRLRGSYQETQYF
NA	TRBV6-6	NA	TRBJ1-1	15	TGTGCCAGCAGTTACTCGACGCGGGCGGGCACTGAAGCTTTCTTT	CASSYSTRAGTEAFF
few	TRBV20-1	NA	TRBJ2-7	11	TGCAGTGCTAGCCCAGGGTACGAGCAGTACTTC	CSASPGYEQYF
NA	TRBV19	NA	TRBJ1-1	13	TGTGCCAGTAGTATGAAGGGGAACACTGAAGCTTTCTTT	CASSMKGNTEAFF
few	TRBV6-1	NA	TRBJ2-4	13	TGTGCCAGCAGTCCCCTGGGTTTCAACATTCAGTACTTC	CASSPLGFNIQYF
few	TRBV27	NA	TRBJ2-2	13	TGTGCCAGCAGTTTATCGCCCACCGGGGAGCTGTTTTTT	CASSLSPTGELFF
many	TRBV28	NA	TRBJ1-2	13	TGTGCCAGCAGCTGGTCAGCTAACTATGGCTACACCTTC	CASSWSANYGYTF
NA	TRBV29-1	TRBD1	TRBJ1-2	13	TGCAGCGCATGGGGACAGGCTAACTATGGCTACACCTTC	CSAWGQANYGYTF
NA	TRBV5-5	NA	TRBJ1-5	15	TGTGCCAGCAGCAAGACAGTAGGAGGCAATCAGCCCCAGCATTTT	CASSKTVGGNQPQHF
few	TRBV15	NA	TRBJ2-4	17	TGTGCCACCAGCAGAGTTCCGGGTGCTGTAGCCAAAAACATTCAGTACTTC	CATSRVPGAVAKNIQYF
few	TRBV6-9	NA	TRBJ2-7	15	TGTGCCAGCAGTTACTCAGGAGGGGCGTTATCCGAGCAGTACTTC	CASSYSGGALSEQYF
few	TRBV30	NA	TRBJ1-1	11	TGTGCCTGGAGTGAAGGCCGTGAAGCTTTCTTT	CAWSEGREAFF
once	TRBV6-1	TRBD1	TRBJ1-3	16	TGTGCCAGCAGCCGTCCGGCGACAGGGGCTGGAAACACCATATATTTT	CASSRPATGAGNTIYF
few	TRBV4-1	TRBD2	TRBJ2-7	16	TGCGCCAGCAGCCAAGCATTGGAGCGGGGGACCTACGAGCAGTACTTC	CASSQALERGTYEQYF
few	TRBV7-9	TRBD2	TRBJ2-7	18	TGTGCCAGCAGCTCTAATTTAGCCCCGCGGGAGGGCTCCTACGAGCAGTACTTC	CASSSNLAPREGSYEQYF
few	TRBV7-3	TRBD1	TRBJ2-4	13	TGTGCCAGCAGCCCCGGGCAGGGGGCCATTCAGTACTTC	CASSPGQGAIQYF
few	TRBV6-2/TRBV6-3	NA	TRBJ2-7	18	TGTGCCAGCAGTTACTTCATTACAGGGTGGGGGAGGTCCTACGAGCAGTACTTC	CASSYFITGWGRSYEQYF
many	TRBV29-1	TRBD2	TRBJ2-7	13	TGCAGCGTTAAACTAGCGGGAGTTGTCGAGCAGTACTTC	CSVKLAGVVEQYF
NA	TRBV10-3	TRBD1	TRBJ1-4	16	TGTGCCATCAGTGGCGCTCCGGGACAGAGTAATGAAAAACTGTTTTTT	CAISGAPGQSNEKLFF
NA	TRBV20-1	TRBD1	TRBJ1-2	13	TGCAGTGCGAAGACAGGGGGCATCTATGGCTACACCTTC	CSAKTGGIYGYTF
NA	TRBV30	NA	TRBJ1-1	15	TGTGCCTGGAGGCTAGGTCGGAGAACGAACACTGAAGCTTTCTTT	CAWRLGRRTNTEAFF
NA	TRBV20-1	NA	TRBJ1-2	15	TGCAGTGCTAGAGATATGAGGTCATCTCCTCCTGGCTACACCTTC	CSARDMRSSPPGYTF
NA	TRBV3-1	NA	TRBJ2-7	14	TGTGCCAGCAGCCAAGTTGCGCGGCTATACGAGCAGTACTTC	CASSQVARLYEQYF
few	TRBV20-1	TRBD1	TRBJ2-7	13	TGCAGTGCTATGGGGGACAGATCCTACGAGCAGTACTTC	CSAMGDRSYEQYF
NA	TRBV6-9	NA	TRBJ1-1	14	TGTGCCAGCAGTTATGGGGAGAGGGGCACTGAAGCTTTCTTT	CASSYGERGTEAFF
many	TRBV6-1	NA	TRBJ1-2	17	TGTGCCAGCAGGACATATACCAAACTCCAAGCTAACTATGGCTACACCTTC	CASRTYTKLQANYGYTF
NA	TRBV7-9	TRBD1	TRBJ2-2	15	TGTGCCAGCAGCTCCGGGACAGAGTTTACCGGGGAGCTGTTTTTT	CASSSGTEFTGELFF
NA	TRBV5-6	NA	TRBJ2-1	16	TGTGCCAGCAGCTTAGCTGTACTAGCTGTGGAGGTTGAGCAGTTCTTC	CASSLAVLAVEVEQFF
few	TRBV6-1	NA	TRBJ1-1	12	TGTGCCAGCAGTCCCGGGGGGGAGTGGGCTTTCTTT	CASSPGGEWAFF
NA	TRBV24-1	TRBD2	TRBJ2-1	16	TGTGCCACCAGTGATCCGGGGACTAGCGGGAGCCATGAGCAGTTCTTC	CATSDPGTSGSHEQFF
once	TRBV19	NA	TRBJ2-6	16	TGTGCCAGTAGTTCGGACGGACTCTCTGGGGCCAACGTCCTGACTTTC	CASSSDGLSGANVLTF
NA	TRBV29-1	NA	TRBJ1-1	14	TGCAGCGTTTCATTTTTAGGGGAGAACACTGAAGCTTTCTTT	CSVSFLGENTEAFF
many	TRBV28	NA	TRBJ1-6	14	TGTGCCAGCAGTTTCCGGAGGGACGGGGCACCCCTCCACTTT	CASSFRRDGAPLHF
NA	TRBV11-2	NA	TRBJ1-1	13	TGTGCCAGTACCCCCGGCCCGAACACTGAAGCTTTCTTT	CASTPGPNTEAFF
NA	TRBV18	TRBD1	TRBJ1-5	15	TGTGCCAGCTCAACCAGACAGGGGGCTGTTCAGCCCCAGCATTTT	CASSTRQGAVQPQHF
NA	TRBV12-3/TRBV12-4	NA	TRBJ1-1	14	TGTGCCAGCAGTTTTCGGCTCATGAACACTGAAGCTTTCTTT	CASSFRLMNTEAFF
NA	TRBV6-5	NA	TRBJ1-2	14	TGTGCCAGCAGTTACGCGGACGGTAACTATGGCTACACCTTC	CASSYADGNYGYTF
NA	TRBV7-9	NA	TRBJ1-2	15	TGTGCCAGCAGCTTAGAGCCGGGAGCGACCTATGGCTACACCTTC	CASSLEPGATYGYTF
few	TRBV7-9	NA	TRBJ1-4	14	TGTGCCAGCAGCTCCTCCGGGTCCCATGAAAAACTGTTTTTT	CASSSSGSHEKLFF
NA	TRBV3-1	NA	TRBJ1-2	15	TGTGCCAGCAGCACGACCGAGGGGGGGCTCCATGGCTACACCTTC	CASSTTEGGLHGYTF
NA	TRBV4-1	NA	TRBJ2-5	16	TGCGCCAGCAGCCCATCCGGGACGGGAGACTTGGAGACCCAGTACTTC	CASSPSGTGDLETQYF
NA	TRBV5-1	NA	TRBJ1-1	18	TGCGCCAGCAGCTTGGTTTATAGGTCGGGCGGAAGGAACACTGAAGCTTTCTTT	CASSLVYRSGGRNTEAFF
NA	TRBV19	NA	TRBJ2-7	13	TGTGCCAGTAGTCCTCAGGCGCACTACGAGCAGTACTTC	CASSPQAHYEQYF
few	TRBV5-5	TRBD1	TRBJ2-2	17	TGTGCCAGCAGACGGGGACAGGGAGAGGGCAACACCGGGGAGCTGTTTTTT	CASRRGQGEGNTGELFF
many	TRBV2	TRBD2	TRBJ2-5	17	TGTGCCAGTATAACGGCCGGGACTAGCGGGAGGGCGGAGACCCAGTACTTC	CASITAGTSGRAETQYF
NA	TRBV6-1	NA	TRBJ1-2	12	TGTGCCAGCAGTACGAGCAAATATGGCTACACCTTC	CASSTSKYGYTF
NA	TRBV20-1	NA	TRBJ2-7	15	TGCAGTGCTAGCTCGAAACCCCGCGGTACCTACGAGCAGTACTTC	CSASSKPRGTYEQYF
once	TRBV28	TRBD1	TRBJ1-1	19	TGTGCCAGCAGGGACCCCCGGGACAGGGTCTCCGGCGTGAACACTGAAGCTTTCTTT	CASRDPRDRVSGVNTEAFF
few	TRBV2	NA	TRBJ2-7	14	TGTGCCAGCAGTGAAAGGCGGATAGGCTACGAGCAGTACTTC	CASSERRIGYEQYF